This T cell receptor beta chain is drawn from a study of beta chain features in type 1 diabetes. The wider study: Age, gender, cell numbers and subset yield matched between patients and controls. The samples had roughly 110 million sorted cells examined in all.

As concerns this clone: The antigen is undetermined.

The CDR3 contains 12 residues. The V gene end was trimmed by 6 bases and the J gene end by 7 bases; junction bases not matched to a gene: 3. Germline lookup yields CDR1 SQVTM and CDR2 ANQGSEA. Broader study findings: The study found that naive, central memory and Treg TCRB repertoires appeared more similar in patients than in healthy donors.

Investigators reverse transcribed all isolated RNA, so they sequenced expressed TCRB transcripts. The repertoire was sequenced with immunoSEQ multiplex PCR; TCRdb's copy has only in-frame clones and lacks some. This table holds hundreds of thousands of clones, 30% found once. Sequences were obtained from naive CD4+ T cells from blood. The receptor comes from a man aged 18 to 29 in good health. V is TRBV29-1 and J is TRBJ2-1; TRBD2 matches 10 bases. Here the CDR3 reads CSVLSGRNEQFF. For the CDR3, the DNA is TGCAGCGTCCTTAGCGGGAGGAATGAGCAGTTCTTC.